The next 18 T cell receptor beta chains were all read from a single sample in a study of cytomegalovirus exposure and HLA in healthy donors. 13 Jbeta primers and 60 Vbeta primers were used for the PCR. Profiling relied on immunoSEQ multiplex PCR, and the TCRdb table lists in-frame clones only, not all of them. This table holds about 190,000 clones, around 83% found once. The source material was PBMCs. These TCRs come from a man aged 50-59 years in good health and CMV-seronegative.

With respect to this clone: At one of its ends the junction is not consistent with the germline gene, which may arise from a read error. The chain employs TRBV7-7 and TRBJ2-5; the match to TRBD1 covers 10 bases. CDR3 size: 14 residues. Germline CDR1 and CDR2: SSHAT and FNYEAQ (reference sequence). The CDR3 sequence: CASSLGQGQETQYF. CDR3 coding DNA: TGTGCTAGCAGCTTGGGACAGGGGCAAGAGACCCAGTACTTC.

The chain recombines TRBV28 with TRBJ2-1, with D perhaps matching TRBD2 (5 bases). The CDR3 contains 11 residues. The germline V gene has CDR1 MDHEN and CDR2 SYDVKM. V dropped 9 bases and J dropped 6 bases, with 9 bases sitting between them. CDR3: CASLRGNEQFF. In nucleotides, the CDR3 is TGTGCCAGTCTTCGGGGCAATGAGCAGTTCTTC.

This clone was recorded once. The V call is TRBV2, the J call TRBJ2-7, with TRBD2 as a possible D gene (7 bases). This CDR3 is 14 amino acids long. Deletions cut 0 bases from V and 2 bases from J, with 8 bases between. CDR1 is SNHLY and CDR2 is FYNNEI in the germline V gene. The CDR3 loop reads CASSEAGGPYEQYF. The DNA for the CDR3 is TGTGCCAGCAGTGAAGCGGGGGGGCCCTACGAGCAGTACTTC.

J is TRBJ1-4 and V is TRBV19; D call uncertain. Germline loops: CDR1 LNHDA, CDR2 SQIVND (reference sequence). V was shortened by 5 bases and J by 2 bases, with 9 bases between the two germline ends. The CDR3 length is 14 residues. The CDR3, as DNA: TGTGCCAGTAGTCCGGGGAGGACTAATGAAAAACTGTTTTTT. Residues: CASSPGRTNEKLFF.

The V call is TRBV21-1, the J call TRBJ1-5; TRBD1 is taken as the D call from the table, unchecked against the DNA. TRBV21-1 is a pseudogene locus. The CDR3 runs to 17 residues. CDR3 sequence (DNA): TGTGCCAGCAGCGCGTCCGGGACAGGGATCGCCAATCAGCCCCAGCATTTT. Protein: CASSASGTGIANQPQHF.

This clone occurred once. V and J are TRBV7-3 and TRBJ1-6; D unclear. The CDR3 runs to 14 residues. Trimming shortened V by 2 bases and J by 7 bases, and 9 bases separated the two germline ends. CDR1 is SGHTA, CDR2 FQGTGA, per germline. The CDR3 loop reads CASSLSGRNSPLHF. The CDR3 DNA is TGTGCCAGCAGCTTATCTGGGAGAAATTCACCCCTCCACTTT.

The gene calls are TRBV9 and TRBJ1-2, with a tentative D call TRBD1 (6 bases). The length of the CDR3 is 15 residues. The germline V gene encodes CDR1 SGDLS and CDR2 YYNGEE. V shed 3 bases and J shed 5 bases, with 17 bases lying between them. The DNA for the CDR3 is TGTGCCAGCAGCGGAAGAGGCGACAGGTCATATGGCTACACCTTC. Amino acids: CASSGRGDRSYGYTF.

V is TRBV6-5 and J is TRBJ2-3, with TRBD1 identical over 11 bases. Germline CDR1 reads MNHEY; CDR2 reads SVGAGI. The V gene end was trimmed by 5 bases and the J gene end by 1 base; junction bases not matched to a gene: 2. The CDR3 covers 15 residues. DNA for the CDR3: TGTGCCAGCAGTCGGGACAGGGGGGGCACAGATACGCAGTATTTT. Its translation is CASSRDRGGTDTQYF.

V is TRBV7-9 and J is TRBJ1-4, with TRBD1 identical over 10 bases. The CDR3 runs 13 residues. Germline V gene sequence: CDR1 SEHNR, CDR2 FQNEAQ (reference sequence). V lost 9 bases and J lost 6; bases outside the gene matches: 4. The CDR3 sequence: CASSTGGYEKLFF. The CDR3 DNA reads TGTGCCAGTTCGACAGGGGGCTATGAAAAACTGTTTTTT.

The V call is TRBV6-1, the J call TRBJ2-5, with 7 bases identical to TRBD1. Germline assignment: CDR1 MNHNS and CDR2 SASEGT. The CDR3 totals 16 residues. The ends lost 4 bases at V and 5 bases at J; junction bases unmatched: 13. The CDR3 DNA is TGTGCCAGCAGTGGAACCGACAGGGCTCGATGGGAGACCCAGTACTTC. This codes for CASSGTDRARWETQYF.

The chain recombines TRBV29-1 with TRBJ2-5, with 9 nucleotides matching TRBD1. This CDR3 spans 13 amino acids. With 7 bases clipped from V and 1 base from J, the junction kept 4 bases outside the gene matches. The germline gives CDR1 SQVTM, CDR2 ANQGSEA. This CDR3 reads CSAGQGFQETQYF. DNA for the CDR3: TGCAGCGCGGGACAGGGTTTCCAAGAGACCCAGTACTTC. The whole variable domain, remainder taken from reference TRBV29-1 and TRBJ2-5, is SAVISQKPSRDICQRGTSLTIQCQVDSQVTMMFWYRQQPGQSLTLIATANQGSEATYESGFVIDKFPISRPNLTFSTLTVSNMSPEDSSIYLCSAGQGFQETQYFGPGTRLLVL.

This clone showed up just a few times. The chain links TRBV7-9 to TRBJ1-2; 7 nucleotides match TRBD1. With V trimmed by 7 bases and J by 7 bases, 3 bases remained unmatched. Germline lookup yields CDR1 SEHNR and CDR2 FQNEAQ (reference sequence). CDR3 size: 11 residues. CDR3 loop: CASIQGPGYTF. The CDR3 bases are TGTGCCAGCATACAGGGGCCTGGCTACACCTTC.

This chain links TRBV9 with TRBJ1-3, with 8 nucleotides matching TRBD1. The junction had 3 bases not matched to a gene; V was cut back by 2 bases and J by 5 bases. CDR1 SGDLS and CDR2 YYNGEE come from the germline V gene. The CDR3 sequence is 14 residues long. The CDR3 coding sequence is TGTGCCAGCAGCGTGGGGACAGGTAGAAACACCATATATTTT. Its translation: CASSVGTGRNTIYF.

CDR3 residues: CASSFTSGETQYF. The CDR3 nucleotides read TGTGCCAGCAGCTTCACTAGCGGGGAGACCCAGTACTTC. The rearrangement joins TRBV7-2 to TRBJ2-5; the match to TRBD2 covers 9 bases. Germline trimming cut 3 bases from V and 5 bases from J; bases unmatched to any gene: 1. CDR3 length: 13 amino acids. CDR1 is SGHTA, CDR2 FQGNSA, per germline.

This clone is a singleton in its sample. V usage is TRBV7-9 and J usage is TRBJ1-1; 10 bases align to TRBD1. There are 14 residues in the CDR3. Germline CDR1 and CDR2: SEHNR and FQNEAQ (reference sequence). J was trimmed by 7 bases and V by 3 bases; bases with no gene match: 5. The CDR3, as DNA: TGTGCCAGCAGCTTCAGGACAGGGGGGGTTGAAGCTTTCTTT. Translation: CASSFRTGGVEAFF.

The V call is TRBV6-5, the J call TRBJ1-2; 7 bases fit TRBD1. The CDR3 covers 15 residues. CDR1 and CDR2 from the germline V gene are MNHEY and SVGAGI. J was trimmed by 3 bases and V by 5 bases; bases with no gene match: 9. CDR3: CASSRLTGRYYGYTF. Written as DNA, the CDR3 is TGTGCCAGCAGTCGACTGACAGGGAGGTACTATGGCTACACCTTC.

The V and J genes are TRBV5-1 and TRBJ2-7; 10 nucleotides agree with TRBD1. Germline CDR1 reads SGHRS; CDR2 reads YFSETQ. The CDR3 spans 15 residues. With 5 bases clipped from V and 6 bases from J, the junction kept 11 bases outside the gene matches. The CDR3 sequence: CASSSDRGRIGEQYF. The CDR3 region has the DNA TGCGCCAGCAGTTCCGACAGGGGGCGCATCGGCGAGCAGTACTTC.

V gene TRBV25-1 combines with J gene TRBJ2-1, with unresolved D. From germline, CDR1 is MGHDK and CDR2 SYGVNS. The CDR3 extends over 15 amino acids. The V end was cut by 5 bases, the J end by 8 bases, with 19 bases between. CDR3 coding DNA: TGTGCCAGCAGTTTCGGGTCCGTCCGGGTGTATGAGCAGTTCTTC. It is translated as CASSFGSVRVYEQFF.